Listed here are 21 T cell receptor beta chains from one sample, sequenced in a study of spatial heterogeneity in lung cancer. Points from the study as a whole: Intratumoral expanded alpha and beta TCR counts were found to track tumor mutation counts.

Antigen specificity for these receptors is unknown. The sample's time point: sample taken at primary tumor resection. TCRdb re-called the 5' RACE reads through MiXCR, storing one row per CDR3 protein. The sample consists of just over 9,500 distinct CDR3 sequences, around 9.3% of them appearing once. The sequenced sample was lung tumor tissue, obtained at surgery. These TCRs come from a female donor with early-stage non-small cell lung cancer.

In this sample, this clonotype turned up many times. This rearrangement joins TRBV29-1 to TRBJ1-1; TRBD1 matches 8 bases. Trimming removed 7 bases from V and 4 bases from J; junction bases left unmatched: 5. Germline V CDR1 and CDR2: SQVTM, ANQGSEA. CDR3 length: 12 residues. In nucleotides, the CDR3 is TGCAGCGGGAACACAGGGGGCACTGAAGCTTTCTTT. It specifies CSGNTGGTEAFF.

Many counts were recorded for this clonotype. This rearrangement joins TRBV5-1 to TRBJ1-1; D is ambiguous. Trimming removed 4 bases from V and 4 bases from J, with 11 bases in between. Germline V gene sequence: CDR1 SGHRS, CDR2 YFSETQ. This CDR3 comprises 13 residues. The DNA for the CDR3 is TGCGCCAGCAGCCAAATCGGGAGCACTGAAGCTTTCTTT. Amino acid sequence: CASSQIGSTEAFF.

This clonotype was seen many times. The rearrangement uses TRBV7-8 and TRBJ2-1, with TRBD2 as a possible D gene (5 bases). The V gene lost 4 bases and the J gene lost 5 bases, with 9 bases spanning the gap. This CDR3 has 13 residues. Per the germline V gene, CDR1 is SGHVS and CDR2 is FQNEAQ. In DNA form, the CDR3 reads TGTGCCAGCAGCTCCGGACTTGACAATGAGCAGTTCTTC. Its translation: CASSSGLDNEQFF. The full variable domain, in which reference TRBV7-8 and TRBJ2-1 provide the parts outside the CDR3, is GAGVSQSPRYKVAKRGQDVALRCDPISGHVSLFWYQQALGQGPEFLTYFQNEAQLDKSGLPSDRFFAERPEGSVSTLKIQRTQQEDSAVYLCASSSGLDNEQFFGPGTRLTVL.

This clonotype was seen only a few times. The CDR3 bases are TGTGCCAGCAGTCCTGAATACTACGAGCAGTACTTC. Protein: CASSPEYYEQYF. This rearrangement joins TRBV28 to TRBJ2-7; no definite D call. The CDR3 is made up of 12 amino acids. In germline, CDR1 is MDHEN, CDR2 SYDVKM. Trimming pared 5 bases from V and 3 bases from J, leaving 8 bases between.

This clonotype was seen a handful of times. The chain recombines TRBV20-1 with TRBJ2-3; TRBD1 matches 8 bases. Germline CDR1 and CDR2: DFQATT and SNEGSKA (reference sequence). The CDR3 has 15 amino acids. The V and J ends lost 7 bases and 4 bases, in that order; junction bases with no gene match: 13. CDR3 region: CSVRGGAGGADTQYF. The CDR3 DNA sequence: TGCAGTGTTCGTGGCGGGGCAGGGGGCGCAGATACGCAGTATTTT.

This clonotype was detected ten times or more. The CDR3 coding sequence is TGTGCCAGCAGTTTAAGCGGCCGGAACACTGAAGCTTTCTTT. Its protein product is CASSLSGRNTEAFF. This chain links TRBV12-3 or TRBV12-4 with TRBJ1-1; D call uncertain. Trimming removed 2 bases from V and 1 base from J, with 8 bases in between. The length of the CDR3 is 14 residues.

This rearrangement joins TRBV7-8 to TRBJ2-7; the D is unclear. Germline V gene sequence: CDR1 SGHVS, CDR2 FQNEAQ. The CDR3 runs to 14 residues. The ends were cut back, 1 base at V and 2 bases at J, with 9 bases in the middle. The CDR3 coding sequence is TGTGCCAGCAGCTTAGTCCCAGCCCCCTACGAGCAGTACTTC. Protein product: CASSLVPAPYEQYF.

The chain has TRBV5-1 and TRBJ2-5; 10 nucleotides line up with TRBD1. After removal of 3 bases from V and 2 bases from J, the junction contained 7 bases not matched to a gene. The CDR3 consists of 16 residues. The V gene's germline CDR1 is SGHRS and CDR2 YFSETQ. CDR3 protein: CASSWGLGQGQETQYF. The CDR3 DNA follows: TGCGCCAGCAGCTGGGGCCTGGGACAGGGGCAAGAGACCCAGTACTTC.

By share, this clonotype ranks as medium-sized (0.01 to 0.1%). The chain recombines TRBV5-1 with TRBJ2-5, with a possible D match to TRBD1 (5 bases). V lost 4 bases and J 1 base, leaving 8 bases between the germline ends. This CDR3 comprises 13 residues. Germline CDR1 and CDR2: SGHRS and YFSETQ. The CDR3 coding sequence is TGCGCCAGCAGCCCCAGGGTCCAAGAGACCCAGTACTTC. The encoded protein is CASSPRVQETQYF. The variable domain in full, completed from reference TRBV5-1 and TRBJ2-5, reads KAGVTQTPRYLIKTRGQQVTLSCSPISGHRSVSWYQQTPGQGLQFLFEYFSETQRNKGNFPGRFSGRQFSNSRSEMNVSTLELGDSALYLCASSPRVQETQYFGPGTRLLVL.

A remark on this clonotype: Since a much larger clone is just one base distant, this may be a read error. The V call is TRBV5-1, the J call TRBJ1-4, with D perhaps matching TRBD1 (5 bases). V shed 2 bases and J shed 3 bases, with 11 bases lying between them. The germline V gene has CDR1 SGHRS and CDR2 YFSETQ. This CDR3 has 15 residues. The CDR3 here is CASSFASTANEKLFF. CDR3 DNA: TGCGCCAGCAGCTTCGCCTCGACAGCTAATGAAAAACTGTTTTTT.

This clonotype was seen only a few times. The chain is built from TRBV11-1 and TRBJ2-2; the D call may be TRBD1 or TRBD2 (5 bases each). The V gene's germline CDR1 is SGHAT and CDR2 FQDESV (reference sequence). This CDR3 comprises 15 residues. V was shortened by 6 bases and J by 1 base, with 12 bases between the two germline ends. The chain's CDR3 is CASRRDQKNTGELFF. CDR3 in DNA: TGTGCCAGCAGACGGGACCAAAAGAACACCGGGGAGCTGTTTTTT.

This clonotype came up many times. V and J are TRBV20-1 and TRBJ2-3, with 10 nucleotides matching TRBD2. The CDR3 spans 14 residues. Unmatched junction bases numbered 4, after V lost 7 bases and J lost 0 bases. Per germline, CDR1 DFQATT and CDR2 SNEGSKA (reference sequence). As DNA, the CDR3 is TGCAGTGAACTAGCGGGGTCTAGCACAGATACGCAGTATTTT. Translation: CSELAGSSTDTQYF.

By share, this clonotype ranks as medium-sized. The chain links TRBV20-1 to TRBJ1-6; 9 positions agree with TRBD1. Germline CDR1 is DFQATT and CDR2 is SNEGSKA (reference sequence). CDR3 size: 16 residues. V lost 5 bases, J lost 7 bases, and 12 bases stayed unmatched. The CDR3 DNA sequence: TGCAGTGCTCCAACCCTCGGGACAGGGCGAAATTCACCCCTCCACTTT. Protein: CSAPTLGTGRNSPLHF.

This clonotype has more than one count but fewer than ten. J is TRBJ2-3 and V is TRBV29-1; TRBD1 or TRBD2 may be the D gene (5 bases each). This CDR3 has 13 residues. Germline V lookup: CDR1 SQVTM, CDR2 ANQGSEA. The V end lost 7 bases, the J end lost 0 bases, and 11 bases lay between the germline ends. CDR3 sequence (DNA): TGCAGCGCAACTAGACAGAGCACAGATACGCAGTATTTT. This encodes CSATRQSTDTQYF.

This clonotype was detected many times. V is TRBV18 and J is TRBJ1-1; maybe TRBD1 (5 bases). Germline loops: CDR1 KGHSH, CDR2 LQKENI. V dropped 6 bases and J dropped 4 bases, with 18 bases sitting between them. The CDR3 is 15 amino acids. The CDR3 region has the DNA TGTGCCAGCTCCCCAGGGCGGCTAGGGGCCACTGAAGCTTTCTTT. Protein sequence: CASSPGRLGATEAFF.

This clonotype was recorded many times. The rearrangement links TRBV7-9 to TRBJ1-6; 9 nucleotides line up with TRBD1. V gave up 2 bases and J gave up 10 bases; unmatched junction bases: 3. CDR1 and CDR2 from the germline V gene are SEHNR and FQNEAQ (reference sequence). The CDR3 has 14 amino acids. The CDR3 reads CASSLIQGASPLHF. The CDR3, as DNA: TGTGCCAGCAGCTTAATACAGGGGGCCTCACCCCTCCACTTT.

This clonotype has just a few counts. The V gene is TRBV12-3 or TRBV12-4, the J gene TRBJ2-7, with 7 bases fitting TRBD1. The trim removed 5 bases at V and 4 bases at J, leaving 8 bases unmatched. The CDR3 extends over 14 amino acids. In DNA, the CDR3 is TGTGCCAGCAGTGACAGGGCCCGAACTTACGAGCAGTACTTC. Translation: CASSDRARTYEQYF.

The chain joins TRBV28 to TRBJ2-1, with D tentatively TRBD1 (6 bases). Germline CDR1 MDHEN, CDR2 SYDVKM. V was pared by 6 bases and J by 7 bases, with 16 bases between. There are 14 residues in the CDR3. CDR3 bases: TGTGCCAGCAGCCAACAGGGTCGCCTTAATGAGCAGTTCTTC. Its translation is CASSQQGRLNEQFF.

The sample holds many counts of this clonotype. This chain connects TRBV15 to TRBJ1-5; D gene unclear. Per germline, CDR1 LNHNV and CDR2 YYDKDF (reference sequence). The CDR3 consists of 14 residues. The V end lost 2 bases, the J end lost 6 bases, and 11 bases lay between the germline ends. The CDR3 region is CATSRTSLTQPQHF. The CDR3 DNA is TGTGCCACCAGCAGAACGTCCCTAACTCAGCCCCAGCATTTT. Based on the CDR3 plus reference TRBV15 and TRBJ1-5, the full variable domain is DAMVIQNPRYQVTQFGKPVTLSCSQTLNHNVMYWYQQKSSQAPKLLFHYYDKDFNNEADTPDNFQSRRPNTSFCFLDIRSPGLGDTAMYLCATSRTSLTQPQHFGDGTRLSIL.

CDR3 in DNA: TGCAGTGCTAGACGGCAGGGCCGAGGCTACACCTTC. Protein: CSARRQGRGYTF. The chain joins TRBV20-1 to TRBJ1-2, with a tentative D call TRBD1 (5 bases). The CDR3 loop spans 12 amino acids. Germline loops: CDR1 DFQATT, CDR2 SNEGSKA (reference sequence). V shed 2 bases and J shed 8 bases, with 12 bases lying between them.

By sample share, this clonotype is medium-sized. This chain's CDR3 is CASKASSYNSPLHF. The CDR3 nucleotides are TGCGCCAGCAAGGCGAGCTCCTATAATTCACCCCTCCACTTT. The V call is TRBV5-1, the J call TRBJ1-6; D remains unclear. Per germline, CDR1 SGHRS and CDR2 YFSETQ. The CDR3 runs 14 residues. V lost 6 bases, J lost 0 bases, and 7 bases lay in between.